The 32 T cell receptor beta chains presented below share a single source sample, sequenced in a study of blood T cells in healthy people across ages. A second PCR, run for 7 to 11 cycles, used a sample-barcoded 5' primer plus a J-beta primer mix. TCRdb reprocessed the 5' RACE reads with MiXCR, giving one entry per CDR3 protein. Among 1.5 million or so distinct CDR3 sequences, 35% to 45% were seen once, and the ten largest hold just over 4%. The sequencing input was blood. The origin of the receptors is a woman aged 18-29 years in good health.

The chain recombines TRBV6-5 with TRBJ1-2, with a weak D call TRBD1 (6 bases). CDR1 and CDR2 from the germline V gene are MNHEY and SVGAGI. V gave up 3 bases and J gave up 3 bases, with 14 bases separating them. The CDR3 is 15 residues long. CDR3 sequence: CASSYTGLKDYGYTF. The CDR3, as DNA: TGTGCCAGCAGTTATACAGGGCTGAAGGACTATGGCTACACCTTC.

The chain carries TRBV29-1 and TRBJ2-7, with D maybe TRBD2 (6 bases). The CDR3 is 13 residues long. V lost 3 bases and J 6 bases, leaving 15 bases between the germline ends. The germline CDR1 and CDR2 sequences are SQVTM and ANQGSEA. The DNA of the CDR3 is TGCAGCGTTGAGGTAAAAACCGGGGGCGAGCAGTACTTC. It encodes CSVEVKTGGEQYF.

This clonotype was seen only a few times. V is TRBV10-3 and J is TRBJ2-7, with no clear D. The germline V and J ends were trimmed by 3 bases and 5 bases, with 14 bases remaining between them. Germline V gives CDR1 ENHRY, CDR2 SYGVKD. The CDR3 length is 14 residues. CDR3 residues: CAISDGGRSHEQYF. The CDR3 DNA follows: TGTGCCATCAGTGACGGTGGAAGGTCCCACGAGCAGTACTTC.

The chain employs TRBV4-1 and TRBJ2-7; TRBD1 matches 8 bases. The junction had 10 bases not matched to a gene; V was cut back by 4 bases and J by 2 bases. The germline V gene encodes CDR1 MGHRA and CDR2 YSYEKL. The CDR3 contains 16 residues. In nucleotides, the CDR3 is TGCGCCAGCAGCCCCCAACCCGACAGGGGAGCCTACGAGCAGTACTTC. Its translation is CASSPQPDRGAYEQYF.

CDR3 region: CASSLGQSEQYF. The CDR3 DNA follows: TGTGCCAGCAGTTTGGGGCAGAGCGAGCAGTACTTC. The V and J genes are TRBV12-3 or TRBV12-4 and TRBJ2-7, with D tentatively TRBD1 (5 bases). The CDR3 runs to 12 residues. Trimming removed 3 bases from V and 6 bases from J, with 9 bases in between.

The genes are TRBV27 and TRBJ2-5, with D possibly being TRBD1 (5 bases). This CDR3 contains 13 residues. CDR1 and CDR2 (germline): MNHEY, SMNVEV (reference sequence). The V and J ends lost 5 bases and 11 bases respectively, with 18 bases between them. The CDR3 protein is CASSLDSRNEQYF. CDR3 coding DNA: TGTGCCAGCAGTCTAGACAGTCGCAATGAGCAGTACTTC.

This sequence joins TRBV5-1 and TRBJ2-7; 7 bases are shared with TRBD2. Germline V gene sequence: CDR1 SGHRS, CDR2 YFSETQ. After removal of 9 bases from V and 3 bases from J, the junction contained 12 bases not matched to a gene. The CDR3 totals 14 residues. CDR3 DNA: TGCGCCATGCCGGCCCGGGGGGTTCACTACGAGCAGTACTTC. Its protein is CAMPARGVHYEQYF.

The chain links TRBV29-1 to TRBJ2-3, with 16 bases that match TRBD2. J gave up 4 bases and V 8 bases, and 9 bases lay outside the gene matches. The germline gives CDR1 SQVTM, CDR2 ANQGSEA. The CDR3 extends over 16 amino acids. The DNA of the CDR3 is TGCAGCACGACGGGACTAGCGGGAGGGAGGGCAGATACGCAGTATTTT. This sequence encodes CSTTGLAGGRADTQYF.

The chain employs TRBV14 and TRBJ2-1; the match to TRBD2 covers 10 bases. V lost 2 bases and J lost 3; bases outside the gene matches: 7. Germline CDR1 is SGHDN and CDR2 is FVKESK. The CDR3 is 17 amino acids. CDR3 amino acids: CASSQFRAGGFYNEQFF. CDR3 in DNA: TGTGCCAGCAGCCAATTTCGAGCGGGAGGGTTCTACAATGAGCAGTTCTTC.

J is TRBJ2-2 and V is TRBV20-1; TRBD1 matches 7 bases. The ends lost 2 bases at V and 4 bases at J; junction bases unmatched: 4. The germline V gene has CDR1 DFQATT and CDR2 SNEGSKA (reference sequence). This CDR3 spans 14 amino acids. CDR3 in amino acids: CSARRGQGTGELFF. CDR3 nucleotides: TGCAGTGCTAGAAGGGGGCAGGGCACCGGGGAGCTGTTTTTT.

This clonotype came up a few times. The chain couples TRBV4-3 to TRBJ2-7, with D possibly being TRBD2 (6 bases). CDR1 is LGHNA, CDR2 YSLEER, per germline. The CDR3 runs to 17 residues. V was cut by 0 bases and J by 7 bases, with 22 bases left in between. CDR3 sequence: CASSQEPSGGTYNEQYF. The CDR3 DNA reads TGCGCCAGCAGCCAAGAACCCTCCGGCGGGACCTACAATGAGCAGTACTTC.

The chain couples TRBV20-1 to TRBJ2-3, with 8 bases fitting TRBD2. The length of the CDR3 is 13 residues. CDR1 and CDR2 from the germline V gene are DFQATT and SNEGSKA (reference sequence). The V and J ends lost 6 bases and 2 bases, in that order; junction bases with no gene match: 4. The CDR3 DNA is TGCAGTGCCGAAGCGGGGGTCACAGATACGCAGTATTTT. Its translation: CSAEAGVTDTQYF.

This chain uses TRBV24-1 with TRBJ1-4; TRBD1 matches 7 bases. Losses at the gene ends were 4 bases for V and 3 bases for J; bases not matched to a gene: 4. Germline CDR1 is KGHDR and CDR2 is SFDVKD. The CDR3 loop spans 15 amino acids. CDR3 residues: CATSDTGTANEKLFF. The CDR3 DNA sequence: TGTGCCACCAGTGACACCGGGACAGCTAATGAAAAACTGTTTTTT.

This clonotype was seen a handful of times. This chain joins TRBV27 and TRBJ2-3, with D unclear. Germline V lookup: CDR1 MNHEY, CDR2 SMNVEV (reference sequence). This CDR3 is 15 amino acids long. Trimming took off 2 bases at V and 1 base at J, with 10 bases between the two ends. In nucleotides, the CDR3 is TGTGCCAGCAGTTTAAGCCGCTGGGGCACAGATACGCAGTATTTT. It encodes CASSLSRWGTDTQYF.

This sequence joins TRBV20-1 and TRBJ1-2; D unresolved. This CDR3 is built from 12 residues. Germline V gene data show CDR1 as DFQATT and CDR2 as SNEGSKA (reference sequence). V lost 7 bases and J lost 5, with 14 bases in between. The CDR3 DNA is TGCAGTGGGGGTAGTACGAGTTATGGCTACACCTTC. It yields the protein CSGGSTSYGYTF.

This clonotype was recorded many times. The chain couples TRBV25-1 to TRBJ1-2; the D is unclear. Trimming stripped 1 base from V and 2 bases from J, with 2 bases between. Germline CDR1 and CDR2: MGHDK and SYGVNS. This CDR3 contains 12 residues. Written as DNA, the CDR3 is TGTGCCAGCAGTGAATTCAACTATGGCTACACCTTC. As protein: CASSEFNYGYTF.

This sequence joins TRBV20-1 and TRBJ1-5; D is uncertain. Germline CDR1 and CDR2: DFQATT and SNEGSKA (reference sequence). Trimming cost V 3 bases and J 0 bases, with 9 bases left between them. CDR3 size: 14 residues. The CDR3: CSARYDYSNQPQHF. The CDR3 region has the DNA TGCAGTGCTAGGTACGATTATAGCAATCAGCCCCAGCATTTT.

This clonotype has only a few counts. CDR3 sequence: CASSYSGTSGTGELFF. The CDR3 bases are TGTGCCAGCAGTTACTCCGGGACTAGCGGTACCGGGGAGCTGTTTTTT. This rearrangement joins TRBV6-5 to TRBJ2-2; 11 nucleotides align to TRBD2. Trimming removed 0 bases from V and 5 bases from J; junction bases left unmatched: 2. The CDR3 consists of 16 residues. Germline V CDR1 and CDR2: MNHEY, SVGAGI.

The sample holds a few counts of this clonotype. The CDR3 is CSATDRDEQYF. The CDR3 DNA is TGCAGTGCAACGGACAGGGACGAGCAGTACTTC. The chain is built from TRBV20-1 and TRBJ2-7, with 8 positions matching TRBD1. J was trimmed by 5 bases and V by 6 bases; bases with no gene match: 3. Germline V gene sequence: CDR1 DFQATT, CDR2 SNEGSKA (reference sequence). This CDR3 has 11 residues.

The rearrangement links TRBV6-2 or TRBV6-3 to TRBJ1-1, with D possibly being TRBD1 (6 bases). CDR1 and CDR2 (germline): MNHEY, SVGEGT. V was pared by 6 bases and J by 8 bases, with 13 bases between. This CDR3 is built from 12 residues. In DNA form, the CDR3 reads TGTGCCAGCAGCCAGGACAGTCTAGAAGCTTTCTTT. It is translated as CASSQDSLEAFF.

This clonotype was seen more than once but under ten times. The chain carries TRBV5-1 and TRBJ1-1; no reliable D call. The CDR3 has 16 amino acids. Trimming removed 4 bases at V and 0 bases at J, with 16 bases between. Germline V gene lookup returns CDR1 SGHRS and CDR2 YFSETQ. The CDR3 bases are TGCGCCAGCAGCCAACTCCAGCGCCTTATGAACACTGAAGCTTTCTTT. Protein: CASSQLQRLMNTEAFF.

A remark on this clonotype: Germline and junction disagree at one end, which may indicate a read error. The chain uses TRBV7-9 and TRBJ1-2; D is uncertain. This CDR3 contains 13 residues. CDR1 and CDR2 from the germline V gene are SEHNR and FQNEAQ (reference sequence). For the CDR3, the DNA is TGTGCCAGCAGCGCTCTCCTTAACTATGGCTGCACCTTC. It codes for CASSALLNYGCTF. Filled out from reference TRBV7-9 and TRBJ1-2, the complete variable domain reads DTGVSQNPRHKITKRGQNVTFRCDPISEHNRLYWYRQTLGQGPEFLTYFQNEAQLEKSRLLSDRFSAERPKGSFSTLEIQRTEQGDSAMYLCASSALLNYGCTFGSGTRLTVV.

The chain links TRBV3-1 to TRBJ1-3; the D gene is possibly TRBD1 (5 bases). Germline V CDR1 and CDR2: LGHDT, YNNKEL (reference sequence). V was shortened by 4 bases and J by 2 bases, with 9 bases between the two germline ends. CDR3 length equals 14 residues. CDR3 sequence reads: CASSRQSTGNTIYF. The CDR3 region has the DNA TGTGCCAGCAGCCGACAGTCAACTGGAAACACCATATATTTT.

The V gene is TRBV6-1, the J gene TRBJ2-5, with D hard to call. The CDR3 covers 12 residues. V was pared by 6 bases and J by 0 bases, with 5 bases between. Germline V lookup: CDR1 MNHNS, CDR2 SASEGT. CDR3 nucleotide sequence: TGTGCCAGCAGATTTAACCAAGAGACCCAGTACTTC. It encodes CASRFNQETQYF.

J is TRBJ1-5 and V is TRBV24-1; perhaps TRBD1 as D (5 bases). The CDR3 loop spans 15 amino acids. V dropped 2 bases and J dropped 2 bases, with 9 bases sitting between them. The V gene's germline CDR1 is KGHDR and CDR2 SFDVKD. The chain's CDR3 is CATSDSRVGNQPQHF. The CDR3 DNA reads as TGTGCCACCAGTGATTCCAGGGTTGGCAATCAGCCCCAGCATTTT.

The chain combines TRBV7-6 with TRBJ1-2, with 8 bases aligning to TRBD1. V was clipped by 5 bases and J by 8 bases; unmatched bases: 13. The CDR3 is 15 amino acids. Germline values: CDR1 SGHVS, CDR2 FNYEAQ. The CDR3 spells CASSKTGAVFEGYTF. The CDR3 coding sequence is TGTGCCAGCAGCAAGACAGGGGCGGTATTCGAGGGCTACACCTTC.

This clonotype was observed a handful of times. The chain recombines TRBV4-2 with TRBJ2-1, with D unclear. This CDR3 has 15 amino acids. Germline CDR1 and CDR2: LGHNA and YNFKEQ. V lost 1 base to trimming and J lost 4 bases, with 11 bases between them. The CDR3 reads CASSQVETQYNEQFF. In DNA form, the CDR3 reads TGTGCCAGCAGCCAAGTAGAGACACAATACAATGAGCAGTTCTTC.

The J gene is TRBJ1-1, the V gene TRBV28; D not certain. CDR1 MDHEN and CDR2 SYDVKM come from the germline V gene. CDR3 size: 15 residues. V lost 5 bases and J 4 bases, leaving 17 bases between the germline ends. Here the CDR3 DNA reads TGTGCCAGCAGTGGTCGAAAGGGTTCGAGCACTGAAGCTTTCTTT. Translation gives CASSGRKGSSTEAFF.

The V call is TRBV5-1, the J call TRBJ1-4; the D gene is possibly TRBD1 (6 bases). CDR1 and CDR2 (germline): SGHRS, YFSETQ. The V gene lost 2 bases and the J gene lost 5 bases, with 10 bases spanning the gap. The CDR3 contains 14 residues. As DNA, the CDR3 is TGCGCCAGCAGCTTCAGTACAGGGAATGAAAAACTGTTTTTT. This gives the protein CASSFSTGNEKLFF. The whole variable domain, remainder taken from reference TRBV5-1 and TRBJ1-4, is KAGVTQTPRYLIKTRGQQVTLSCSPISGHRSVSWYQQTPGQGLQFLFEYFSETQRNKGNFPGRFSGRQFSNSRSEMNVSTLELGDSALYLCASSFSTGNEKLFFGSGTQLSVL.

The chain has TRBV5-1 and TRBJ2-3; the D gene is possibly TRBD2 (6 bases). From germline, CDR1 is SGHRS and CDR2 YFSETQ. V shed 0 bases and J shed 2 bases, with 16 bases lying between them. The CDR3 runs 17 residues. CDR3 bases: TGCGCCAGCAGCTTGGTAGCGCTAGCGCCACCCACAGATACGCAGTATTTT. Translation gives CASSLVALAPPTDTQYF.

The chain has TRBV7-2 and TRBJ2-7; the match to TRBD2 covers 9 bases. This CDR3 has 16 amino acids. The V gene's germline CDR1 is SGHTA and CDR2 FQGNSA. V lost 3 bases to trimming and J lost 0 bases; unmatched junction nucleotides: 6. The CDR3 sequence is CASSFSGGPSSYEQYF. The CDR3 DNA is TGTGCCAGCAGCTTCAGCGGGGGGCCTAGCTCCTACGAGCAGTACTTC.

The chain uses TRBV7-6 and TRBJ1-4, with 7 bases that match TRBD1. Germline V gives CDR1 SGHVS, CDR2 FNYEAQ. CDR3 length equals 15 residues. V dropped 2 bases and J dropped 5; count of bases not matched to a gene: 5. DNA for the CDR3: TGTGCCAGCAGCTTACAACCGGGACAGAATGAAAAACTGTTTTTT. Its translation: CASSLQPGQNEKLFF.